The 29 T cell receptor beta chains below were found in one sample sequenced in a study of blood T cell repertoires in COVID-19. Only in-frame clones appear in the TCRdb table, and some are missing; sequencing was by immunoSEQ multiplex PCR. The sample contains 55,000 to 65,000 clones, 70% to 85% of which appear only once. Sequences were obtained from peripheral blood. The receptor set was obtained from a man in his 60s with acute or convalescent COVID-19.

This chain uses TRBV5-1 with TRBJ2-5; TRBD1 matches at 7 bases. Germline V gene data show CDR1 as SGHRS and CDR2 as YFSETQ. Unmatched junction bases numbered 5, after V lost 1 base and J lost 5 bases. CDR3 length equals 14 residues. DNA of the CDR3: TGCGCCAGCAGCTTGACAGGGGCATCGGAGACCCAGTACTTC. Translated, it gives CASSLTGASETQYF. The full variable domain, with the rest looked up from reference TRBV5-1 and TRBJ2-5, is KAGVTQTPRYLIKTRGQQVTLSCSPISGHRSVSWYQQTPGQGLQFLFEYFSETQRNKGNFPGRFSGRQFSNSRSEMNVSTLELGDSALYLCASSLTGASETQYFGPGTRLLVL.

The V gene is TRBV5-5, the J gene TRBJ2-2; 8 bases are a match to TRBD1. V lost 4 bases to trimming and J lost 0 bases; unmatched junction nucleotides: 2. CDR1 and CDR2 (germline): SGHKS, YYEKEE (reference sequence). The CDR3 is made up of 15 amino acids. CDR3 nucleotides: TGTGCCAGCAGCCCGGACAGGGCGAACACCGGGGAGCTGTTTTTT. It specifies CASSPDRANTGELFF.

Ten or more counts support this clone. This chain joins TRBV2 and TRBJ2-7, with a possible D match to TRBD2 (5 bases). Trimming pared 7 bases from V and 2 bases from J, leaving 12 bases between. CDR1 and CDR2 (germline): SNHLY, FYNNEI. The CDR3 loop spans 13 amino acids. Here the CDR3 reads CASKDLLTYEQYF. Written as DNA, the CDR3 is TGTGCCAGCAAGGACTTACTCACCTACGAGCAGTACTTC.

V and J are TRBV21-1 and TRBJ1-5; no DNA check was done on the table's D call, TRBD1. TRBV21-1 is shown as a pseudogene. This CDR3 region has 15 residues. CDR3 sequence (DNA): TGTGCCAGCAGCCTAGACAGGGGAATTCATCAGCCCCAGCATTTT. Translating gives CASSLDRGIHQPQHF.

This clone was found a few times. The rearrangement joins TRBV7-9 to TRBJ2-7; no reliable D call. In germline, CDR1 is SEHNR, CDR2 FQNEAQ (reference sequence). V lost 3 bases and J 4 bases, leaving 22 bases between the germline ends. This CDR3 comprises 17 residues. The CDR3 spells CASSFSSSSLLFYEQYF. The CDR3 DNA reads TGTGCCAGCAGCTTTTCTTCTTCCTCGTTACTTTTTTACGAGCAGTACTTC.

This clone was observed a handful of times. The chain carries TRBV7-9 and TRBJ2-7, with a tentative D call TRBD1 (5 bases). V gave up 6 bases and J gave up 7 bases, with 16 bases separating them. From germline, CDR1 is SEHNR and CDR2 FQNEAQ (reference sequence). CDR3 length: 13 amino acids. CDR3: CASRRQGVREQYF. The CDR3 DNA sequence: TGTGCCAGCAGGAGGCAGGGTGTAAGAGAGCAGTACTTC.

The chain is built from TRBV7-9 and TRBJ2-7; D ambiguous. The CDR3 is 12 residues long. CDR1 and CDR2 from the germline V gene are SEHNR and FQNEAQ (reference sequence). Trimming took 5 bases from V and 1 from J, leaving 6 bases between them. CDR3 sequence (DNA): TGTGCCAGCAGCCTCGAGTCCTACGAGCAGTACTTC. Its protein is CASSLESYEQYF.

The genes are TRBV19 and TRBJ1-3; D unclear. This CDR3 spans 14 amino acids. Germline V gene sequence: CDR1 LNHDA, CDR2 SQIVND (reference sequence). Between the trimmed V and J ends, which lost 5 bases and 0 bases, there was a span of 8 bases. The CDR3 DNA reads TGTGCCAGTAGTTCTGCGAGCTCTGGAAACACCATATATTTT. Translating gives CASSSASSGNTIYF.

This clone was seen only once. The chain links TRBV6-2 or TRBV6-3 to TRBJ1-5; 7 bases align to TRBD1. V shed 0 bases and J 13 bases; nucleotides not matched to a gene: 12. The CDR3 covers 15 residues. Germline V gene lookup returns CDR1 MNHEY and CDR2 SVGEGT. CDR3 sequence: CASSYSNARQGHQHF. For the CDR3, the DNA is TGTGCCAGCAGTTACTCCAACGCTCGACAGGGCCATCAGCATTTT.

This clone was seen more than once but under ten times. V and J are TRBV27 and TRBJ1-5, with TRBD1 matching 7 bases. The CDR3 loop spans 14 amino acids. V dropped 6 bases and J dropped 4; count of bases not matched to a gene: 6. Per germline, CDR1 MNHEY and CDR2 SMNVEV (reference sequence). In DNA, the CDR3 is TGTGCCAGCAGGATGACAGGGAATAATCAGCCCCAGCATTTT. It is translated as CASRMTGNNQPQHF.

This clone occurred a few times. The chain couples TRBV7-9 to TRBJ2-5; 7 nucleotides line up with TRBD1. In germline, CDR1 is SEHNR, CDR2 FQNEAQ (reference sequence). With 6 bases clipped from V and 2 bases from J, the junction kept 6 bases outside the gene matches. CDR3 length: 14 amino acids. DNA for the CDR3: TGTGCCAGCAGAGAGGGGGCCGGACAAGAGACCCAGTACTTC. Its translation: CASREGAGQETQYF.

This clone was observed once. The V and J genes are TRBV18 and TRBJ2-7; 7 bases agree with TRBD1. The CDR3 spans 13 residues. The trim removed 6 bases at V and 2 bases at J, leaving 4 bases unmatched. CDR1 is KGHSH and CDR2 is LQKENI in the germline V gene. This chain's CDR3 is CASSWDRAYEQYF. The CDR3 nucleotides read TGTGCCAGCTCCTGGGACAGAGCCTACGAGCAGTACTTC.

The rearrangement links TRBV7-9 to TRBJ2-1; D gene ambiguous. Between the trimmed V and J ends, which lost 1 base and 5 bases, there was a span of 6 bases. CDR1 SEHNR and CDR2 FQNEAQ come from the germline V gene (reference sequence). The CDR3 has 13 amino acids. In DNA, the CDR3 is TGTGCCAGCAGCTTAGGGCAGAACAATGAGCAGTTCTTC. Translated: CASSLGQNNEQFF.

J is TRBJ2-1 and V is TRBV4-2; 15 positions agree with TRBD2. Trimming cost V 4 bases and J 6 bases; bases outside gene matches: 1. Germline-derived CDR1 and CDR2 are LGHNA and YNFKEQ. CDR3 length equals 15 residues. This CDR3 is CASSLGLAGGNEQFF. CDR3 nucleotides: TGTGCCAGCAGCCTGGGACTAGCGGGAGGCAATGAGCAGTTCTTC.

The rearrangement joins TRBV7-6 to TRBJ2-3, with TRBD1 matching 10 bases. The length of the CDR3 is 17 residues. J gave up 3 bases and V 1 base, and 7 bases lay outside the gene matches. Germline V gene lookup returns CDR1 SGHVS and CDR2 FNYEAQ. CDR3 protein: CASSLEGDRGWTDTQYF. CDR3 nucleotide sequence: TGTGCCAGCAGCTTAGAGGGGGACAGGGGATGGACAGATACGCAGTATTTT.

CDR3 residues: CASSQTGEVQYF. The CDR3 DNA is TGTGCCAGCAGCCAGACAGGGGAAGTGCAGTACTTC. This sequence joins TRBV3-1 (or the pseudogene TRBV3-2) and TRBJ2-7; TRBD1 agrees at 8 bases. The CDR3 spans 12 residues. CDR1 and CDR2 from the germline V gene are LGHDT and YNNKEL (reference sequence). V was clipped by 3 bases and J by 9 bases; unmatched bases: 4.

The chain joins TRBV19 to TRBJ1-5; 9 positions match TRBD1. The CDR3 totals 14 residues. Losses at the gene ends were 9 bases for V and 6 bases for J; bases not matched to a gene: 9. Germline CDR1 LNHDA, CDR2 SQIVND (reference sequence). This CDR3 is CASTGGTWSQPQHF. CDR3 bases: TGTGCCAGCACAGGGGGCACGTGGAGTCAGCCCCAGCATTTT.

The V gene is TRBV28, the J gene TRBJ1-1; TRBD1 aligns across 9 bases. CDR1 MDHEN and CDR2 SYDVKM come from the germline V gene. The V gene end was trimmed by 5 bases and the J gene end by 5 bases; junction bases not matched to a gene: 6. CDR3 length equals 14 residues. The CDR3 bases are TGTGCCAGCAGTGATACAGGGGGCTTTACTGAAGCTTTCTTT. Translation: CASSDTGGFTEAFF. The whole variable domain, filled in from reference TRBV28 and TRBJ1-1, reads DVKVTQSSRYLVKRTGEKVFLECVQDMDHENMFWYRQDPGLGLRLIYFSYDVKMKEKGDIPEGYSVSREKKERFSLILESASTNQTSMYLCASSDTGGFTEAFFGQGTRLTVV.

The J gene is TRBJ2-7, the V gene TRBV2, with D hard to call. Per the germline V gene, CDR1 is SNHLY and CDR2 is FYNNEI. Trimming stripped 7 bases from V and 7 bases from J, with 14 bases between. The CDR3 length is 12 residues. The CDR3 region has the DNA TGTGCCAGCATTCAATACTCCGATGAGCAGTACTTC. The encoded protein is CASIQYSDEQYF.

This sequence joins TRBV7-9 and TRBJ2-1, with a possible D match to TRBD2 (5 bases). CDR1 is SEHNR and CDR2 is FQNEAQ in the germline V gene (reference sequence). Deletions cut 5 bases from V and 6 bases from J, with 11 bases between. This CDR3 is 13 amino acids long. CDR3 bases: TGTGCCAGCAGCCCCGGACTCCCCAATGAGCAGTTCTTC. Amino acids: CASSPGLPNEQFF.

CDR3 bases: TGTGCCAGCAACCCACTGGGCCCTGAAGCTTTCTTT. Protein sequence: CASNPLGPEAFF. This chain connects TRBV7-9 to TRBJ1-1; D remains ambiguous. Germline CDR1 is SEHNR and CDR2 is FQNEAQ (reference sequence). CDR3 length equals 12 residues. The germline V and J ends were trimmed by 7 bases and 6 bases, with 12 bases remaining between them.

The gene calls are TRBV11-1 and TRBJ2-1; 7 nucleotides line up with TRBD2. The CDR3 sequence is 12 residues long. Germline lookup yields CDR1 SGHAT and CDR2 FQDESV (reference sequence). V shed 2 bases and J 8 bases; nucleotides not matched to a gene: 0. The CDR3 bases are TGTGCCAGCAGCTTACTAGCGGATGAGCAGTTCTTC. Translating it yields CASSLLADEQFF.

This chain connects TRBV3-1 (or the pseudogene TRBV3-2) to TRBJ2-5; the D gene is possibly TRBD2 (5 bases). CDR1 and CDR2 from the germline V gene are LGHDT and YNNKEL (reference sequence). Trimming removed 4 bases from V and 5 bases from J, with 14 bases in between. The CDR3 spans 14 residues. CDR3 in amino acids: CASSPHRERETQYF. The CDR3 DNA is TGTGCCAGCAGCCCCCATAGGGAGAGGGAGACCCAGTACTTC.

This clone was observed a single time. The chain carries TRBV28 and TRBJ1-4; D may be TRBD1 (6 bases). This CDR3 spans 15 amino acids. Germline CDR1 and CDR2: MDHEN and SYDVKM. V gave up 6 bases and J gave up 8 bases, with 19 bases separating them. CDR3 bases: TGTGCCAGCAGCCTCCGCACAGGGACCGGAGAAAAACTGTTTTTT. Encoded protein: CASSLRTGTGEKLFF.

The chain combines TRBV7-9 with TRBJ1-1, with a possible D match to TRBD1 (6 bases). The CDR3 has 17 amino acids. V lost 1 base and J lost 6, with 21 bases in between. The germline CDR1 and CDR2 sequences are SEHNR and FQNEAQ (reference sequence). CDR3 region: CASSLELGQDFNPEAFF. DNA for the CDR3: TGTGCCAGCAGCTTAGAGCTGGGACAAGATTTCAACCCTGAAGCTTTCTTT.

The genes are TRBV6-5 and TRBJ1-6; a possible D gene is TRBD1 (5 bases). The CDR3 is 16 residues long. Trimming took 0 bases from V and 7 from J, leaving 13 bases between them. Germline V gives CDR1 MNHEY, CDR2 SVGAGI. CDR3 bases: TGTGCCAGCAGTTACTCGGTTGACAGAAGAAATTCACCCCTCCACTTT. As protein: CASSYSVDRRNSPLHF.

This chain connects TRBV5-1 to TRBJ1-2, with 7 bases aligning to TRBD1. V dropped 3 bases and J dropped 5; count of bases not matched to a gene: 7. The CDR3 runs 14 residues. Looked up from germline, CDR1 is SGHRS and CDR2 is YFSETQ. CDR3 DNA sequence: TGCGCCAGCAGCTCGCCGGGGACAGCTTATGGCTACACCTTC. Amino acid sequence: CASSSPGTAYGYTF.

CDR3 DNA sequence: TGTGCCAGCAGTTCGAGTCTAGTCACTGAAGCTTTCTTT. Translated, it gives CASSSSLVTEAFF. J is TRBJ1-1 and V is TRBV6-5; D is undetermined. There are 13 residues in the CDR3. CDR1 and CDR2 (germline): MNHEY, SVGAGI. Trimming left V 4 bases short and J 4 bases short, with 10 bases between.

The gene calls are TRBV7-9 and TRBJ1-4; 7 positions match TRBD1. The V gene end was trimmed by 1 base and the J gene end by 8 bases; junction bases not matched to a gene: 4. The CDR3 spans 14 residues. Germline CDR1 SEHNR, CDR2 FQNEAQ (reference sequence). The CDR3 region is CASSLVADREKLFF. DNA of the CDR3: TGTGCCAGCAGCTTAGTAGCGGACAGGGAAAAACTGTTTTTT.